This is a list of T cell receptor beta chains from one sample in a study of shared clonotypes between healthy human individuals. The table came from immunoSEQ multiplex PCR; TCRdb's copy has only in-frame clones and leaves some out. The sample holds about 2 million clones; 85% to 95% are singletons and the top ten take 0.13%. Sequencing was carried out using naive CD4+ T cells sorted from blood. The source of these receptors is a man between 18 and 35 years old in good health. The CDR3 runs from the conserved cysteine through the conserved F or W. A D gene is named only where the DNA matches it firmly. Size tells how often a clone was seen (once, few, many) or the class of an expanded clone, and some rows leave it out.

>NA|TRBD2|TRBJ2-7|TRBV10-3
TGTGCCATCAGGGAGGGACTAGCGGCCTACGAGCAGTACTTC
CAIREGLAAYEQYF
>NA|NA|TRBJ1-1|TRBV11-3
TGTGCCAGCAGCCCCGGAGGTGGCCTGGGCACTGAAGCTTTCTTT
CASSPGGGLGTEAFF
>once|NA|TRBJ2-5|TRBV6-5
TGTGCCAGCAGTCGGTCCGGGGCCACTTTGGAGACCCAGTACTTC
CASSRSGATLETQYF
>once|NA|TRBJ2-1|TRBV6-6
TGTGCCAGCAGTTACTCCGCTAGCTCCAATGAGCAGTTCTTC
CASSYSASSNEQFF
>NA|NA|TRBJ1-6|TRBV30
TGTGCCTGGAGTTCGGACAGCGTCTATTCACCCCTCCACTTT
CAWSSDSVYSPLHF
>few|NA|TRBJ1-1|TRBV10-3
TGTGCCATCAGTGAGGTGGACACTGAAGCTTTCTTT
CAISEVDTEAFF
>NA|NA|TRBJ2-5|TRBV28
TGTGCCAGCAGAGCCCCGAAGGAAGAGACCCAGTACTTC
CASRAPKEETQYF
>few|NA|TRBJ1-5|TRBV7-9
TGTGCCAGCAGCGCACAGGGTAGCAATCAGCCCCAGCATTTT
CASSAQGSNQPQHF
>once|NA|TRBJ1-5|TRBV19
TGTGCCAGTAGCCTCAATGGGGCGCGGGGCAATCAGCCCCAGCATTTT
CASSLNGARGNQPQHF
>NA|TRBD2|TRBJ2-3|TRBV19
TGTGCCAGTAGTATAGGGGGGACTAGCGGAAGCACAGATACGCAGTATTTT
CASSIGGTSGSTDTQYF
>NA|TRBD2|TRBJ2-1|TRBV12-5
TGTGCTAGTGGTTCCTCTACTAGCGGGGGTCGGGATGAGCAGTTCTTC
CASGSSTSGGRDEQFF
>once|NA|TRBJ2-3|TRBV5-1
TGCGCCAGCAGCGCGCGTTGGGGCCCTGAAGGAGATACGCAGTATTTT
CASSARWGPEGDTQYF
>NA|NA|TRBJ2-3|TRBV30
TGTGCCTTAAACAGGGTGGCGACGCAGTATTTT
CALNRVATQYF
>NA|NA|TRBJ2-7|TRBV2
TGTGCCAGCAGTGGGTGGGACCAATCCTACGAGCAGTACTTC
CASSGWDQSYEQYF
>NA|NA|TRBJ2-1|TRBV4-3
TGCGCCAGCAGCCAAGAAGGCCTGGGTGAGCAGTTCTTC
CASSQEGLGEQFF
>NA|NA|TRBJ2-3|TRBV29-1
TGCAGCGTTGGGGGCAGATTAACAGATACGCAGTATTTT
CSVGGRLTDTQYF
>NA|TRBD1|TRBJ2-2|TRBV6-5
TGTGCCAGCAGTTCACCCCAGACAGGGGTGGGCGGGGAGCTGTTTTTT
CASSSPQTGVGGELFF
>once|TRBD1|TRBJ2-7|TRBV11-2
TGTGCCAGCAGCTCACCGGGACAGGGGAGCGAGCAGTACTTC
CASSSPGQGSEQYF
>once|TRBD2|TRBJ2-7|TRBV7-9
TGTGCCAGCAGCTTAGTAGCGGGAGAGACCTACGAGCAGTACTTC
CASSLVAGETYEQYF
>NA|NA|TRBJ2-5|TRBV4-1
TGCGCCAGCAGCCAAGTGGGACTGCCGAGCGAGACCCAGTACTTC
CASSQVGLPSETQYF
>NA|NA|TRBJ2-7|TRBV4-3
TGCGCCAGCAGCCAGACCCCCTGGGTCTACGAGCAGTACTTC
CASSQTPWVYEQYF
>NA|NA|TRBJ1-1|TRBV30
TGTGCCTGGAGTGTACCCTTAGCTGAAGCTTTCTTT
CAWSVPLAEAFF
>NA|TRBD1|TRBJ1-1|TRBV30
TGTGCCTGGAGTGTCGGGACAGCGGCCAGGAAGACTGAAGCTTTCTTT
CAWSVGTAARKTEAFF
>NA|NA|TRBJ2-3|TRBV6-5
TGTGCCAGCAGTTATACCGTGCCTAGCACAGATACGCAGTATTTT
CASSYTVPSTDTQYF
>NA|NA|TRBJ2-3|TRBV6-5
TGTGCCACTTCTTTTGGGAGCCCAGATACGCAGTATTTT
CATSFGSPDTQYF
>NA|NA|TRBJ2-5|TRBV7-8
TGTGCCAGCAGCTTAGCGGGCACCTTGGGGAAGGCCCAGTACTTC
CASSLAGTLGKAQYF
>NA|NA|TRBJ2-7|TRBV5-1
TGCGCCAGCAGCTTAGACGGGACACCCCTTTCCTACGAGCAGTACTTC
CASSLDGTPLSYEQYF
>NA|NA|TRBJ2-7|TRBV2
TGTGCCAGCAACCGACGGACGGGGGGCGGCTACGAGCAGTACTTC
CASNRRTGGGYEQYF
>once|NA|TRBJ1-3|TRBV2
TGTGCCAGCAGCGACCGGGGAGTCTCTGGAAACACCATATATTTT
CASSDRGVSGNTIYF
>few|NA|TRBJ1-1|TRBV20-1
TGCAGTGCTAGGAGAAACACTGAAGCTTTCTTT
CSARRNTEAFF
>NA|NA|TRBJ2-5|TRBV7-7
TGTGCTAGCAGCCCGATCGGACGACTCGAAGAGACCCAGTACTTC
CASSPIGRLEETQYF
>once|NA|TRBJ1-2|TRBV30
TGTGCCTGGGTTCGGACACATAACTATGGCTACACCTTC
CAWVRTHNYGYTF
>few|NA|TRBJ1-6|TRBV9
TGTGCCAGCAGTTATCGTCAGGAAAATTCACCCCTCCACTTT
CASSYRQENSPLHF
>few|TRBD1|TRBJ1-2|TRBV5-1
TGCGCCAGCAGCACACAGGGGCACGGCTACACCTTC
CASSTQGHGYTF
>once|NA|TRBJ2-6|TRBV4-1
TGCGCCAGCAGCCAAGATAGGCCCTCTGGGGCCAACGTCCTGACTTTC
CASSQDRPSGANVLTF
>NA|NA|TRBJ1-2|TRBV5-1
TGCGCCAGCAGCTTGGAGGCAGGGACCTATGGCTACACCTTC
CASSLEAGTYGYTF
>NA|NA|TRBJ2-2|TRBV11-1
TGTGCCAGCAGCCTAGGACTTAACACCGGGGAGCTGTTTTTT
CASSLGLNTGELFF
>NA|TRBD2|TRBJ2-1|TRBV11-3
TGTGCCAGCAGCTTACTAGCGGGGAAGTTCGGGAGCTCCTACAATGAGCAGTTCTTC
CASSLLAGKFGSSYNEQFF
>NA|NA|TRBJ1-5|TRBV6-6
TGTGCCAGCAGGTTACAGGGAACGATTAGCAATCAGCCCCAGCATTTT
CASRLQGTISNQPQHF
>NA|TRBD1|TRBJ2-7|TRBV11-2
TGTGCCAGCAGCGAAGGGACAGCCGCATCCTACGAGCAGTACTTC
CASSEGTAASYEQYF
>NA|NA|TRBJ2-3|TRBV7-9
TGTGCCAGCAGCGGCGCACCAGATACGCAGTATTTT
CASSGAPDTQYF
>NA|TRBD1|TRBJ2-7|TRBV6-5
TGTGCCAGCAGTTCCGGACAGGGGGGCTACGAGCAGTACTTC
CASSSGQGGYEQYF
>NA|TRBD2|TRBJ2-2|TRBV9
TGTGCCAGCAGCCCTCTTCCTAGCGGGGGCACCGGGGAGCTGTTTTTT
CASSPLPSGGTGELFF